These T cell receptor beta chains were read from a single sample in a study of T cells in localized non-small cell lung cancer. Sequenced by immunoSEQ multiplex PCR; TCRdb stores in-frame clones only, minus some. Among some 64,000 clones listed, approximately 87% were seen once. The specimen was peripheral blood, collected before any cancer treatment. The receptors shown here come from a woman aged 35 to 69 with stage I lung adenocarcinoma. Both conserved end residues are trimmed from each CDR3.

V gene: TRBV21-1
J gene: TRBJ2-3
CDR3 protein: ASPGLAGGRGACTDTQY

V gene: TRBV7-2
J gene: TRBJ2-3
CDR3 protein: ASSLTGVTDTQY

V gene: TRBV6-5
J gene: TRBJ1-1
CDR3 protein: ASSREVMNTEAF

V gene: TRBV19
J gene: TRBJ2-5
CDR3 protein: ASSIRTGPQETQY

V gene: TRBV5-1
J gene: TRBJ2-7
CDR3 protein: ASSFGTSRVTSYEQY

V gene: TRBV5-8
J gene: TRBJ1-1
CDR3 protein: ASSSVHPETF

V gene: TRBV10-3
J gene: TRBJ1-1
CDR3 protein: AISRARANTEAF

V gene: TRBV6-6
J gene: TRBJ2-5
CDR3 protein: ASSQGLGETQY

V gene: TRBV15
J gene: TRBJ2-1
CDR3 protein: ATSRDSVKVLTHDEQF

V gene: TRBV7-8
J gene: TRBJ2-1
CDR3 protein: ASSLSSGGDYEQF

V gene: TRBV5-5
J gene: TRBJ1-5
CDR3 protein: ASSLLQPTANQPQH

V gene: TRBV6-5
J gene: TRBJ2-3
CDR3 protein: ASSSFERSTDTQY

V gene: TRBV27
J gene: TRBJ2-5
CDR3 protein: ASSPRLAGGETQY

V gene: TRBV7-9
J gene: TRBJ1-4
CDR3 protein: ASRTTGVNEKLF

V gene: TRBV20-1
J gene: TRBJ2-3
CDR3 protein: SASFTDTQY

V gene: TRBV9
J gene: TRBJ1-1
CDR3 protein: ASSEDQGQGTEAF

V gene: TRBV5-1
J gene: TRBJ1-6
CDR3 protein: ASSSTGTGRDSPLH

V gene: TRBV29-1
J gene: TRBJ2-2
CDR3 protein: SVVSDTGELF

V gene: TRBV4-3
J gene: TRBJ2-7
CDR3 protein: ASSQDSRGLEQY

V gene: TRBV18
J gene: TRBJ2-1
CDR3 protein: ASSPRGLQSYNEQF

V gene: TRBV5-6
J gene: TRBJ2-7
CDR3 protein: ASRSGTGVYEQY

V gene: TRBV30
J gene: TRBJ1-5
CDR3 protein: AWSSLQGASQPQH

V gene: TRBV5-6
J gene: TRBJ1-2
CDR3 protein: ASSLSTGTGLSGYT

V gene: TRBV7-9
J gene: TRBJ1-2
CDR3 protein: ASSFQGKGGYT

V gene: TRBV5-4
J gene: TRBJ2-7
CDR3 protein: ASSQGGGTAYEQY

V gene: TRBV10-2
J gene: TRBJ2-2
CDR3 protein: ASRLGGLNTGELF

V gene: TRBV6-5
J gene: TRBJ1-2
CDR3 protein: ASSYLGEFYGYT

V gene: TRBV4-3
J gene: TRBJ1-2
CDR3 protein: ASSPGTGGYGYT

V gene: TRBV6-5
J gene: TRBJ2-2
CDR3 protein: ASSRGPGTGELF

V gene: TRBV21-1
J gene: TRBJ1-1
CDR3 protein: ASSKWEGEAF

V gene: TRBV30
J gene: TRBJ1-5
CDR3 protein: AWSPGGDQPQH

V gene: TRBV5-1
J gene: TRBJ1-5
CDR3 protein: ASRPGLGYQPQH

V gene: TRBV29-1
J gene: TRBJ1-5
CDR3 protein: SVGEQGLQPQH

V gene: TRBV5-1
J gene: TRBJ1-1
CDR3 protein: ASTSGLGTEAF

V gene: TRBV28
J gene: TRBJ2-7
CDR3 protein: ASSLRDRPLIEQY

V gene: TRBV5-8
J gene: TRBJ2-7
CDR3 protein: ASTSYEQY

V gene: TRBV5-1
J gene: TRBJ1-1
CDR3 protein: ASSFDLQMDAF

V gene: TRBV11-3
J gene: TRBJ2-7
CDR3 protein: ASSPTVGQGYEQY

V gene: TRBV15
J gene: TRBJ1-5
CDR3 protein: ATSRGGTGDPGNQPQH

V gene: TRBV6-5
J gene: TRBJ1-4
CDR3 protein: ASSWTGPEKLF

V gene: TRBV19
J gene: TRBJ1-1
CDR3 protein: ASNSGGLGGNTEAF

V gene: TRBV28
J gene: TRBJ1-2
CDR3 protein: ASTVTGGDYYGYT

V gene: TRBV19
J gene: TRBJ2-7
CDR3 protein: ASTTGQGVYEQY

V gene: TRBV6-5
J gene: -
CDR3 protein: ASRLSIDYEQY